This T cell receptor beta chain is drawn from a study of CD8 T cells in Susac syndrome. From blood CD8+ and CD4+ T cells, the TCR beta chain was sequenced. TEMRA cells were FACS-enriched, unlike CD8+ and CD4+ T cells, which were negatively isolated. After extraction with the RNeasy kit, roughly 0.45 to 1 ug of the RNA was reverse transcribed using random hexamers. immunoSEQ multiplex PCR amplified TCR beta CDR3 across 54 Vbeta, 13 Jbeta. TCRdb redid the calling of the immunoSEQ multiplex PCR reads with MiXCR, one entry per CDR3 protein. The repertoire has 400,000 or so distinct CDR3 sequences, approximately 85% of them found once; the top ten carry 0.12%. In germline, CDR1 is SGHRS, CDR2 YFSETQ. Trimming removed 0 bases at V and 0 bases at J, with 19 bases between. The CDR3 is made up of 20 amino acids.

This receptor was taken from a human donor with multiple sclerosis. Input material: CD8+ T cells from PBMCs. This chain connects TRBV5-1 to TRBJ2-6; TRBD2 might be the D (5 bases). Here the CDR3 DNA reads TGCGCCAGCAGCTTGGTTGGGCGGGCGACTCCTCCCTCTGGGGCCAACGTCCTGACTTTC. This sequence encodes CASSLVGRATPPSGANVLTF.